The 27 T cell receptor beta chains reported below all come from one sample, sequenced in a study of blood T cell repertoires in COVID-19. Only in-frame clones appear in the TCRdb table, and some are missing; sequencing was by immunoSEQ multiplex PCR. This repertoire shows around 130,000 clones, 90% found once; its top ten account for around 3.6%. Sequenced sample: peripheral blood. Receptors originate from a man aged 50 or older with active COVID-19.

The chain has TRBV6-5 and TRBJ2-1, with 7 bases that match TRBD1. CDR1 is MNHEY and CDR2 is SVGAGI in the germline V gene. The length of the CDR3 is 15 residues. J gave up 6 bases and V 7 bases, and 12 bases lay outside the gene matches. This CDR3 is CASKRSQGVSNEQFF. CDR3 in DNA: TGTGCCAGCAAGAGATCCCAGGGGGTAAGCAATGAGCAGTTCTTC.

This clone came up once. The chain carries TRBV6-1 and TRBJ2-2; 11 nucleotides match TRBD2. Germline CDR1 MNHNS, CDR2 SASEGT. This CDR3 comprises 17 residues. Trimming took 4 bases from V and 2 from J; bases not matched to a gene: 6. CDR3 nucleotides: TGTGCCAGCAGTGGCCGACTAGCGGGGTTCAACACCGGGGAGCTGTTTTTT. Amino acids: CASSGRLAGFNTGELFF.

The CDR3 loop is CASSPTPTGSSYEQYV. In DNA, the CDR3 is TGTGCCAGCTCCCCGACCCCCACAGGGAGCTCCTACGAGCAGTACGTC. The chain links TRBV27 to TRBJ2-7, with a weak D call TRBD1 (6 bases). The CDR3 runs to 16 residues. The ends were cut back, 8 bases at V and 0 bases at J, with 20 bases in the middle. Germline V gene lookup returns CDR1 MNHEY and CDR2 SMNVEV (reference sequence).

The chain employs TRBV6-5 and TRBJ2-3; 10 positions agree with TRBD1. V was clipped by 0 bases and J by 5 bases; unmatched bases: 2. The CDR3 consists of 15 residues. The germline V gene has CDR1 MNHEY and CDR2 SVGAGI. As DNA, the CDR3 is TGTGCCAGCAGTTACTCGGGACAGGGGAAAGATACGCAGTATTTT. Its translation: CASSYSGQGKDTQYF.

A single count supports this clone. The V call is TRBV7-9, the J call TRBJ2-7, with 7 nucleotides matching TRBD2. Germline V gene data show CDR1 as SEHNR and CDR2 as FQNEAQ (reference sequence). The CDR3 runs 15 residues. The V and J ends lost 5 bases and 2 bases, in that order; junction bases with no gene match: 9. The CDR3 DNA sequence: TGTGCCAGCAGCCTAGGACTAGGCCTGCCCTACGAGCAGTACTTC. It codes for CASSLGLGLPYEQYF. The full variable domain, in which reference TRBV7-9 and TRBJ2-7 provide the parts outside the CDR3, is DTGVSQNPRHKITKRGQNVTFRCDPISEHNRLYWYRQTLGQGPEFLTYFQNEAQLEKSRLLSDRFSAERPKGSFSTLEIQRTEQGDSAMYLCASSLGLGLPYEQYFGPGTRLTVT.

The chain links TRBV5-4 to TRBJ2-3; 10 bases map to TRBD1. The CDR3 covers 17 residues. The germline gives CDR1 SGHNT, CDR2 YYREEE (reference sequence). V shed 4 bases, J shed 1 base, and the junction held 9 bases outside the gene matches. In DNA, the CDR3 is TGTGCCAGCAGCAAGAGGGACAGGGGATTTGGCACAGATACGCAGTATTTT. Its protein is CASSKRDRGFGTDTQYF. Complete variable domain (other parts from reference TRBV5-4 and TRBJ2-3): ETGVTQSPTHLIKTRGQQVTLRCSSQSGHNTVSWYQQALGQGPQFIFQYYREEENGRGNFPPRFSGLQFPNYSSELNVNALELDDSALYLCASSKRDRGFGTDTQYFGPGTRLTVL.

This rearrangement joins TRBV18 to TRBJ2-1; 8 bases are shared with TRBD1. The germline V gene has CDR1 KGHSH and CDR2 LQKENI. V was clipped by 6 bases and J by 16 bases; unmatched bases: 11. The CDR3 has 12 amino acids. The CDR3 nucleotides read TGTGCCAGCTCGCCCGGACAGGGAACAAAATTCTTC. Encoded protein: CASSPGQGTKFF.

V is TRBV23-1 and J is TRBJ1-5; D gene unclear. TRBV23-1 carries the ORF label, with uncertain function. The CDR3 contains 19 residues. The V and J ends lost 1 base and 0 bases respectively, with 19 bases between them. CDR3 DNA: TGCGCCAGCAGTCAATTCCAGGCTCCATATCTTAATAGCAATCAGCCCCAGCATTTT. The encoded protein is CASSQFQAPYLNSNQPQHF.

V and J are TRBV7-2 and TRBJ1-6, with a possible D match to TRBD1 (5 bases). The CDR3 loop spans 15 amino acids. Germline-derived CDR1 and CDR2 are SGHTA and FQGNSA. V lost 1 base and J 7 bases, leaving 11 bases between the germline ends. As DNA, the CDR3 is TGTGCCAGCAGCTTAGGTCAGGGAGGAAATTCACCCCTCCACTTT. This sequence encodes CASSLGQGGNSPLHF.

V gene TRBV10-2 combines with J gene TRBJ1-6; a possible D gene is TRBD1 (5 bases). From germline, CDR1 is WSHSY and CDR2 SAAADI. CDR3 length equals 19 residues. Trimming left V 0 bases short and J 4 bases short, with 19 bases between. The CDR3 DNA is TGCGCCAGCAGTGAGTCCACCCCGATAGACAGTTCGTATAATTCACCCCTCCACTTT. Translated, it gives CASSESTPIDSSYNSPLHF.

The V gene is TRBV7-9, the J gene TRBJ1-1; unclear D gene. CDR1 and CDR2 (germline): SEHNR, FQNEAQ (reference sequence). V lost 2 bases to trimming and J lost 0 bases, with 7 bases between them. This CDR3 region has 14 residues. The CDR3 reads CASSLPSLNTEAFF. The CDR3 DNA is TGTGCCAGCAGCTTACCGTCCCTGAACACTGAAGCTTTCTTT.

This clone was seen a few times. This chain joins TRBV7-9 and TRBJ1-2; 9 bases agree with TRBD1. Germline assignment: CDR1 SEHNR and CDR2 FQNEAQ (reference sequence). J lost 8 bases, V lost 7 bases, and 8 bases had no gene match. The CDR3 runs 13 residues. The CDR3 protein is CASTRDRVEGYTF. In DNA form, the CDR3 reads TGTGCCAGCACCCGGGACAGGGTAGAAGGCTACACCTTC.

The genes are TRBV24-1 and TRBJ2-1, with 7 positions matching TRBD2. The CDR3 is 17 amino acids. Per the germline V gene, CDR1 is KGHDR and CDR2 is SFDVKD. After removal of 4 bases from V and 7 bases from J, the junction contained 15 bases not matched to a gene. The CDR3 region is CATSDTTFGGSRNEQFF. DNA for the CDR3: TGTGCCACCAGTGACACGACATTCGGCGGGAGCAGGAATGAGCAGTTCTTC.

This chain connects TRBV3-1 (or the pseudogene TRBV3-2) to TRBJ2-7; 8 bases are a match to TRBD2. The V gene end was trimmed by 6 bases and the J gene end by 1 base; junction bases not matched to a gene: 11. Per germline, CDR1 LGHDT and CDR2 YNNKEL (reference sequence). The CDR3 is made up of 16 amino acids. The CDR3: CASSHPLAGESYEQYV. The CDR3 bases are TGTGCCAGCAGTCATCCGCTAGCGGGCGAATCCTACGAGCAGTACGTC.

This clone was counted a few times. The gene calls are TRBV19 and TRBJ1-2; no clear D gene. CDR3 size: 15 residues. Germline assignment: CDR1 LNHDA and CDR2 SQIVND (reference sequence). Trimming pared 1 base from V and 1 base from J, leaving 10 bases between. The CDR3 bases are TGTGCCAGTAGTATAGGGGCAGCAAATAACTATGGCTACACCTTC. It encodes CASSIGAANNYGYTF.

The J gene is TRBJ2-5, the V gene TRBV7-2; 10 nucleotides line up with TRBD2. From germline, CDR1 is SGHTA and CDR2 FQGNSA. CDR3 length equals 17 residues. V dropped 1 base and J dropped 0; count of bases not matched to a gene: 5. The CDR3 spells CASSLGPTSGYQETQYF. CDR3 DNA sequence: TGTGCCAGCAGCTTAGGACCGACTAGCGGGTACCAAGAGACCCAGTACTTC.

The chain uses TRBV2 and TRBJ1-1, with D unresolved. The germline gives CDR1 SNHLY, CDR2 FYNNEI. The CDR3 consists of 14 residues. V was cut by 6 bases and J by 2 bases, with 13 bases left in between. The CDR3 coding sequence is TGTGCCAGCAGATCTGAGACAACTAACACTGAAGCTTTCTTT. Amino acids: CASRSETTNTEAFF.

This clone was seen once. This chain connects TRBV29-1 to TRBJ2-1; D gene uncertain. The germline V gene encodes CDR1 SQVTM and CDR2 ANQGSEA. The CDR3 is 13 residues long. V lost 4 bases to trimming and J lost 6 bases, with 13 bases between them. CDR3 region: CSVVSQARNEQFF. Here the CDR3 DNA reads TGCAGCGTTGTGAGTCAGGCACGCAATGAGCAGTTCTTC.

The gene calls are TRBV5-1 and TRBJ2-1, with 9 bases fitting TRBD2. CDR1 is SGHRS, CDR2 YFSETQ, per germline. V lost 0 bases and J lost 7; bases outside the gene matches: 8. This CDR3 spans 16 amino acids. Here the CDR3 reads CASSLVSGGPKNEQFF. CDR3 coding DNA: TGCGCCAGCAGCTTGGTTAGCGGGGGCCCTAAGAATGAGCAGTTCTTC.

The chain links TRBV15 to TRBJ2-1, with D unclear. Germline V gene sequence: CDR1 LNHNV, CDR2 YYDKDF (reference sequence). V shed 3 bases and J shed 9 bases, with 12 bases lying between them. CDR3 length equals 13 residues. CDR3 amino acids: CATSRASGGEQFF. The CDR3 coding sequence is TGTGCCACCAGCAGGGCCTCGGGTGGTGAGCAGTTCTTC.

The gene calls are TRBV13 and TRBJ2-1, with 7 bases fitting TRBD2. The CDR3 runs 16 residues. CDR1 PRHDT and CDR2 FYEKMQ come from the germline V gene (reference sequence). The trim removed 5 bases at V and 4 bases at J, leaving 11 bases unmatched. The CDR3 DNA reads as TGTGCCAGCAGCCCACGGACTAGTAGCGAGTACAATGAGCAGTTCTTC. Amino acids: CASSPRTSSEYNEQFF. Based on the CDR3 plus reference TRBV13 and TRBJ2-1, the full variable domain is AAGVIQSPRHLIKEKRETATLKCYPIPRHDTVYWYQQGPGQDPQFLISFYEKMQSDKGSIPDRFSAQQFSDYHSELNMSSLELGDSALYFCASSPRTSSEYNEQFFGPGTRLTVL.

The chain recombines TRBV15 with TRBJ1-1, with D possibly matching TRBD1 (5 bases). Trimming cost V 6 bases and J 6 bases, with 14 bases left between them. The CDR3 contains 13 residues. CDR1 and CDR2 from the germline V gene are LNHNV and YYDKDF (reference sequence). CDR3 sequence reads: CATSSIRVPEAFF. The DNA of the CDR3 is TGTGCCACCAGTTCAATCAGGGTCCCTGAAGCTTTCTTT.

This clone was observed once. The chain couples TRBV10-3 to TRBJ2-3, with TRBD1 matching 7 bases. V was clipped by 6 bases and J by 1 base; unmatched bases: 10. The V gene's germline CDR1 is ENHRY and CDR2 SYGVKD. This CDR3 has 16 residues. The CDR3 loop is CAIRPGQAGGTDTQYF. The CDR3, as DNA: TGTGCCATCAGACCAGGACAGGCTGGGGGCACAGATACGCAGTATTTT.

This chain uses TRBV4-2 with TRBJ2-5; 12 positions match TRBD2. J was trimmed by 5 bases and V by 0 bases; bases with no gene match: 7. This CDR3 is built from 17 residues. CDR1 and CDR2 from the germline V gene are LGHNA and YNFKEQ. CDR3 protein: CASSQEASGGAGETQYF. CDR3 coding DNA: TGTGCCAGCAGCCAAGAGGCTAGCGGGGGGGCCGGGGAGACCCAGTACTTC.

The genes are TRBV19 and TRBJ2-2; the D is unclear. V was cut by 7 bases and J by 6 bases, with 12 bases left in between. Germline V gene data show CDR1 as LNHDA and CDR2 as SQIVND (reference sequence). The CDR3 has 13 residues. The CDR3 nucleotides are TGTGCCAGTATCCCGAGCAGGCCCGGGGAGCTGTTTTTT. This codes for CASIPSRPGELFF.

There are a few counts of this clone. This sequence joins TRBV11-3 and TRBJ1-1; TRBD1 matches at 8 bases. CDR1 and CDR2 from the germline V gene are SGHNT and YENEEA. The CDR3 length is 15 residues. J lost 4 bases, V lost 3 bases, and 7 bases had no gene match. This chain's CDR3 is CASSFGGQGGTEAFF. DNA for the CDR3: TGTGCCAGCAGCTTCGGCGGACAGGGCGGCACTGAAGCTTTCTTT.

The chain is built from TRBV4-1 and TRBJ2-1; TRBD1 aligns across 7 bases. This CDR3 spans 18 amino acids. V trimming: 0 bases; J trimming: 4 bases; junction bases outside the gene matches: 12. The germline V gene encodes CDR1 MGHRA and CDR2 YSYEKL. CDR3 bases: TGCGCCAGCAGCCAAGATCCGGGACAGCCGGGTCATTACAATGAGCAGTTCTTC. It specifies CASSQDPGQPGHYNEQFF.